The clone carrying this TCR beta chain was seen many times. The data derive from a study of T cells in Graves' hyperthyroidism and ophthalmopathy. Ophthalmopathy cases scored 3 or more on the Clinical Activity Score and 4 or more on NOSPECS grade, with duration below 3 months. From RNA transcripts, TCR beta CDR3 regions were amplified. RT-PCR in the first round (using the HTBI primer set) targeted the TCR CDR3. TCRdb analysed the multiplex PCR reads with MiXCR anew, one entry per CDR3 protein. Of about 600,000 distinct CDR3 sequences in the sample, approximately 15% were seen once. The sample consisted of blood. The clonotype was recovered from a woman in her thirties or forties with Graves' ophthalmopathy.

CDR3 coding DNA: TGTGCCAGCTCATCCCGGGGAGGTGGAGGCTATGAGCAGTTCTTC. As protein: CASSSRGGGGYEQFF. The V gene is TRBV12-3 or TRBV12-4, the J gene TRBJ2-1, with D maybe TRBD2 (6 bases). V gave up 8 bases and J gave up 8 bases, with 22 bases separating them. The CDR3 loop spans 15 amino acids.